The entry below describes one TCR beta chain. The antigen it binds to is not known. The record has no base qualities; no much larger clone is one base away. These data are taken from a study of blood T cell repertoires in COVID-19 (TCRdb year 2020). For context, the study as a whole: Collaborator samples came from the United States, Italy and Spain and covered acute and convalescent phases of COVID-19. The material from the prospective study consisted of cDNA or gDNA derived from T cells, B-cell-depleted T cells, or PBMCs. The dataset comprised deeply sampled blood TCRbeta repertoires from subjects exposed to, actively infected with, or recovered from COVID-19. The repertoires were released in a freely available public database meant as a resource for research on the immune response to SARS-CoV-2. Samples were obtained from the ongoing ImmuneRACE study (first 160 participants) and from approximately 1,200 subjects provided by 6 global collaborators. Nearly every sample came with metadata listing a de-identified subject ID, COVID-19 status, age in years and sex. Where available, HLA class I and class II types were obtained from metadata supplied by the sample provider rather than from assay-based typing.

TCRbeta CDR3 regions were amplified from genomic DNA by means of the immunoSEQ Assay, a bias-controlled multiplex PCR. Concerning the study's data processing: The number of nucleated cells in each sample was estimated from the amplification of reference gene primers within the assay. To quantify the absolute abundance of each unique TCRbeta CDR3 rearrangement, sequence reads were collapsed and filtered. For each sample, productive Simpson clonality was calculated as the square root of Simpson's diversity index over productive rearrangements. TCRdb took over this immuneACCESS table, retaining in-frame rearrangements with V and J assigned. Such tables are incomplete; in checked studies, under half of the missing clones stem from an unresolved V gene, and the remainder is unexplained. The V and J calls and the clone size are those of that table, but D and trimming were determined from the DNA. This sample holds about 48,000 clones; roughly 88% were observed only once. The top ten clones comprise approximately 54% of the sample.

The collaborating institutions used their own protocols to collect whole blood in K2EDTA tubes. Collaborator samples were shipped for TCRbeta analysis as frozen whole blood, isolated PBMCs, or DNA extracted from either sample type. What the study reported, not specific to this receptor: Clinical and demographic metadata were provided uncurated, with the amount varying by source and participant.

Material for sequencing was peripheral blood. This clonotype was sampled from a man between 65 and 85 years old with acute or convalescent COVID-19.

The CDR3 in this case is CASSPWDRVSYEQYF. The DNA reads TGTGCCAGCAGCCCGTGGGACAGGGTCTCCTACGAGCAGTACTTC. The V and J segments used are TRBV3-1 (or the pseudogene TRBV3-2) and TRBJ2-7; 9 junctional bases match TRBD1. There are 15 amino acids in the CDR3, from cysteine to phenylalanine inclusive. CDR3 DNA only is kept here, 45 bases in frame from base 1. V has 4 bases trimmed and J has 0 bases trimmed; junction bases matching no gene number 4. From the germline V gene (reference sequence), CDR1 is LGHDT and CDR2 is YNNKEL.